The entry below describes one T cell receptor (beta chain). Its antigen is unidentified. The method was immunoSEQ multiplex PCR; TCRdb's version includes in-frame clones alone and lacks a portion of them. The sample holds 1.4 million or so clones, around 98.5% seen once. Germline lookup yields CDR1 LNHNV and CDR2 YYDKDF (reference sequence). The CDR3 loop spans 16 amino acids. V was cut by 0 bases and J by 5 bases, with 13 bases left in between. These data come from a study of shared clonotypes between healthy human individuals. General study results and limits: Roughly 5% of naive CD4 clonotypes were shared across a few donors.

The chain links TRBV15 to TRBJ1-4; tentatively, D is TRBD1 (5 bases). The sample taken for sequencing was naive CD4+ T cells sorted from blood. Subset: CD45RA+ positively selected. The source of this sequence is a man aged 30 to 45 in good health. The chain's CDR3 is CATSREPGGGNEKLFF. As DNA, the CDR3 is TGTGCCACCAGCAGAGAGCCAGGCGGGGGAAATGAAAAACTGTTTTTT.